The rows below give T cell receptor beta chains drawn from one sample of a study of vaccination effects on CD4 cells after COVID-19. The antigens of these receptors remain unknown. Only in-frame clones appear in the TCRdb table, and some are missing; sequencing was by immunoSEQ multiplex PCR. The data hold about 59,000 clones, with roughly three quarters observed a single time. The material was CD4+ T cells from PBMCs cultured with HCoV-OC43 spike peptides, obtained after COVID-19 vaccination. All receptors derive from a human donor who received a COVID-19 vaccine. Each CDR3 is given with its conserved first and last residue. Each record gives: V gene, J gene, D gene, clone size, CDR3 protein, CDR3 DNA. D genes are given only for firm matches. The size field is filled for only some rows; it gives once, few, many or a size class.

v_call: TRBV2; j_call: TRBJ2-4; d_call: TRBD1; clone_size: NA; cdr3_aa: CASSVEGQAILAKNIQYF; cdr3_nt: TGTGCCAGCAGTGTTGAGGGACAGGCTATACTAGCCAAAAACATTCAGTACTTC
v_call: TRBV5-6; j_call: TRBJ1-1; d_call: TRBD1; clone_size: NA; cdr3_aa: CASSLVGQGIPPEAFF; cdr3_nt: TGTGCCAGCAGCTTGGTCGGACAGGGGATTCCCCCTGAAGCTTTCTTT
v_call: TRBV30; j_call: TRBJ1-1; d_call: NA; clone_size: NA; cdr3_aa: CAWIYGTAGTEAFF; cdr3_nt: TGTGCCTGGATATACGGGACGGCGGGGACTGAAGCTTTCTTT
v_call: TRBV18; j_call: TRBJ2-5; d_call: NA; clone_size: NA; cdr3_aa: CASSPPPEETQYF; cdr3_nt: TGTGCCAGCTCACCCCCCCCTGAAGAGACCCAGTACTTC
v_call: TRBV3-1/TRBV3-2; j_call: TRBJ1-6; d_call: TRBD1; clone_size: NA; cdr3_aa: CASSPKGQINSPLHF; cdr3_nt: TGTGCCAGCAGCCCGAAGGGACAGATTAATTCACCCCTCCACTTT
v_call: TRBV6-2/TRBV6-3; j_call: TRBJ1-1; d_call: NA; clone_size: NA; cdr3_aa: CASTPQGRLMTEAFF; cdr3_nt: TGTGCCAGCACCCCCCAGGGGCGCTTAATGACTGAAGCTTTCTTT
v_call: TRBV5-1; j_call: TRBJ2-2; d_call: TRBD1; clone_size: NA; cdr3_aa: CASSLEGTVNTGELFF; cdr3_nt: TGCGCCAGCAGCTTGGAAGGGACAGTGAACACCGGGGAGCTGTTTTTT
v_call: TRBV9; j_call: TRBJ1-2; d_call: NA; clone_size: once; cdr3_aa: CASSVAGWGDGYTF; cdr3_nt: TGTGCCAGCAGCGTTGCGGGTTGGGGTGATGGCTACACCTTC
v_call: TRBV18; j_call: TRBJ1-4; d_call: TRBD1; clone_size: NA; cdr3_aa: CASSPPKGAGDNEKLFF; cdr3_nt: TGTGCCAGCTCACCACCAAAGGGGGCAGGCGATAATGAAAAACTGTTTTTT
v_call: TRBV3-1/TRBV3-2; j_call: TRBJ1-2; d_call: NA; clone_size: NA; cdr3_aa: CASSQPSLVRGYTF; cdr3_nt: TGTGCCAGCAGCCAGCCAAGTCTCGTCCGTGGCTACACCTTC
v_call: TRBV2; j_call: TRBJ2-6; d_call: NA; clone_size: NA; cdr3_aa: CASTPLSGANVLTF; cdr3_nt: TGTGCCAGCACCCCCCTCTCTGGGGCCAACGTCCTGACTTTC
v_call: TRBV5-1; j_call: TRBJ1-2; d_call: TRBD1; clone_size: NA; cdr3_aa: CASSLGQVAIDGYTF; cdr3_nt: TGCGCCAGCAGCTTAGGACAGGTCGCAATTGATGGCTACACCTTC
v_call: TRBV19; j_call: TRBJ1-2; d_call: NA; clone_size: NA; cdr3_aa: CASSIPPQGYGYTF; cdr3_nt: TGTGCCAGTAGTATACCTCCCCAGGGGTATGGCTACACCTTC
v_call: TRBV19; j_call: TRBJ1-2; d_call: TRBD1; clone_size: few; cdr3_aa: CASSTDRGLYGYTF; cdr3_nt: TGTGCCAGTAGTACCGACAGGGGGCTCTATGGCTACACCTTC
v_call: TRBV25-1; j_call: TRBJ2-1; d_call: NA; clone_size: NA; cdr3_aa: CASSEYSIRDEQFF; cdr3_nt: TGTGCCAGCAGTGAATATTCCATCCGGGATGAGCAGTTCTTC
v_call: TRBV6-6; j_call: TRBJ1-5; d_call: TRBD1; clone_size: NA; cdr3_aa: CASSYPGQGNQPQHF; cdr3_nt: TGTGCCAGCAGTTACCCTGGACAGGGGAATCAGCCCCAGCATTTT
v_call: TRBV9; j_call: TRBJ2-1; d_call: TRBD2; clone_size: once; cdr3_aa: CASSVATSGGVGNEQFF; cdr3_nt: TGTGCCAGCAGCGTAGCTACCAGCGGGGGGGTTGGCAATGAGCAGTTCTTC
v_call: TRBV19; j_call: TRBJ1-1; d_call: NA; clone_size: few; cdr3_aa: CASSIRGQNTEAFF; cdr3_nt: TGTGCCAGTAGTATAAGGGGACAAAACACTGAAGCTTTCTTT
v_call: TRBV6-5; j_call: TRBJ1-6; d_call: NA; clone_size: NA; cdr3_aa: CASRTYRSNSPLHF; cdr3_nt: TGTGCCAGCAGAACTTATAGATCGAATTCACCCCTCCACTTT
v_call: TRBV5-1; j_call: TRBJ2-2; d_call: NA; clone_size: NA; cdr3_aa: CASSLGLWLGNTGELFF; cdr3_nt: TGCGCCAGCAGCTTGGGTTTATGGCTAGGGAACACCGGGGAGCTGTTTTTT
v_call: TRBV24-1; j_call: TRBJ2-5; d_call: TRBD2; clone_size: NA; cdr3_aa: CATSDPRGGPETQYF; cdr3_nt: TGTGCCACCAGTGATCCGCGGGGGGGCCCCGAGACCCAGTACTTC
v_call: TRBV18; j_call: TRBJ2-2; d_call: NA; clone_size: NA; cdr3_aa: CASSPPIPDRTYTGELFF; cdr3_nt: TGTGCCAGCTCACCACCGATCCCCGACAGGACCTACACCGGGGAGCTGTTTTTT
v_call: TRBV6-4; j_call: TRBJ1-5; d_call: NA; clone_size: NA; cdr3_aa: CASSDSGVFYQPQHF; cdr3_nt: TGTGCCAGCAGTGACTCTGGGGTTTTTTATCAGCCCCAGCATTTT
v_call: TRBV6-1; j_call: TRBJ1-6; d_call: NA; clone_size: few; cdr3_aa: CASSETVFGSPLHF; cdr3_nt: TGTGCCAGCAGTGAGACAGTATTCGGTTCACCCCTCCACTTT
v_call: TRBV12-3/TRBV12-4; j_call: TRBJ1-3; d_call: NA; clone_size: NA; cdr3_aa: CASSLGRGPLYF; cdr3_nt: TGTGCCAGCAGTTTAGGACGGGGTCCCCTATATTTT
v_call: TRBV5-1; j_call: TRBJ2-1; d_call: NA; clone_size: NA; cdr3_aa: CASNLDLAVGGSSYEQFF; cdr3_nt: TGCGCCAGCAATCTGGACTTAGCGGTTGGGGGCAGTTCTTATGAGCAGTTCTTC
v_call: TRBV24-1; j_call: TRBJ1-1; d_call: NA; clone_size: NA; cdr3_aa: CATRGGSNTEAFF; cdr3_nt: TGTGCCACCAGGGGGGGGTCGAACACTGAAGCTTTCTTT
v_call: TRBV10-3; j_call: TRBJ2-5; d_call: NA; clone_size: NA; cdr3_aa: CAISNLIRGTETQYF; cdr3_nt: TGTGCCATCAGTAATTTGATTAGGGGCACAGAGACCCAGTACTTC
v_call: TRBV28; j_call: TRBJ1-1; d_call: NA; clone_size: NA; cdr3_aa: CASSLGTRVVAEAFF; cdr3_nt: TGTGCCAGCAGTTTAGGTACCAGGGTGGTAGCTGAAGCTTTCTTT
v_call: TRBV3-1/TRBV3-2; j_call: TRBJ2-3; d_call: NA; clone_size: NA; cdr3_aa: CASSHSPDTQYF; cdr3_nt: TGTGCCAGCAGCCATTCTCCAGATACGCAGTATTTT
v_call: TRBV7-8; j_call: TRBJ1-3; d_call: NA; clone_size: NA; cdr3_aa: CASSYLNGNTIYF; cdr3_nt: TGTGCCAGCAGCTATTTGAACGGAAACACCATATATTTT
v_call: TRBV19; j_call: TRBJ2-1; d_call: NA; clone_size: NA; cdr3_aa: CASSIEGRGGNEQFF; cdr3_nt: TGTGCCAGTAGTATAGAGGGCAGGGGCGGGAATGAGCAGTTCTTC
v_call: TRBV24-1; j_call: TRBJ1-2; d_call: NA; clone_size: NA; cdr3_aa: CATSEATLGVGYTF; cdr3_nt: TGTGCCACCAGTGAGGCGACCTTGGGTGTCGGCTACACCTTC
v_call: TRBV25-1; j_call: TRBJ1-3; d_call: NA; clone_size: NA; cdr3_aa: CASSDAGGSGNTIYF; cdr3_nt: TGTGCCAGCAGTGACGCAGGTGGCTCTGGAAACACCATATATTTT
v_call: TRBV4-1; j_call: TRBJ2-1; d_call: NA; clone_size: few; cdr3_aa: CASSQTLRVDEQFF; cdr3_nt: TGCGCCAGCAGCCAGACCCTTCGAGTGGATGAGCAGTTCTTC
v_call: TRBV5-6; j_call: TRBJ1-6; d_call: TRBD1; clone_size: NA; cdr3_aa: CASSLRQGRIYNSPLHF; cdr3_nt: TGTGCCAGCAGCCTAAGACAGGGGCGGATCTATAATTCACCCCTCCACTTT
v_call: TRBV5-4; j_call: TRBJ2-4; d_call: NA; clone_size: few; cdr3_aa: CASSLGRENIQYF; cdr3_nt: TGTGCCAGCAGCTTAGGTAGGGAAAACATTCAGTACTTC